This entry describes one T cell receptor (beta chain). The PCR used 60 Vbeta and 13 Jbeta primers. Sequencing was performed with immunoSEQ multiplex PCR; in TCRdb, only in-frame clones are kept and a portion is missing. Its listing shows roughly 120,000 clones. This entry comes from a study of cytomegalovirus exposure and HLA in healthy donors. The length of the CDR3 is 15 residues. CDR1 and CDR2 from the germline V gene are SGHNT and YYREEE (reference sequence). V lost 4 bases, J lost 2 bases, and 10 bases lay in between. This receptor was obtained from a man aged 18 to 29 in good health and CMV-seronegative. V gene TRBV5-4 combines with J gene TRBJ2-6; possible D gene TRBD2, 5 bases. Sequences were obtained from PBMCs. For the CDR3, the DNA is TGTGCCAGCAGCGTGGCCGGGGCTGGGGCCAACGTCCTGACTTTC. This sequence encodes CASSVAGAGANVLTF.